The subject of this entry is one T cell receptor (beta chain). What it binds is not known. The data were produced by immunoSEQ multiplex PCR, yet TCRdb's version contains in-frame clones alone and is incomplete. Here the sample spans about 9,400 clones, 67% being singletons. The data derive from a study of T cells in pancreatic ductal adenocarcinoma. Overall study findings and caveats: The resected pancreatic cancer cohort was biased toward the minority with early-stage disease.

Surgery without prior neoadjuvant therapy was the treatment of the selected pancreatic ductal adenocarcinoma patients. The CDR3 contains 15 residues. Trimming stripped 4 bases from V and 5 bases from J, with 18 bases between. The germline V gene encodes CDR1 MDHEN and CDR2 SYDVKM. Sequencing was carried out using pancreatic tumor tissue. The clonotype originates from a human donor with pancreatic ductal adenocarcinoma. The genes are TRBV28 and TRBJ2-7; D remains ambiguous. CDR3 nucleotides: TGTGCCAGCAGTTCCCTACTCCTAGTTTATCACGAGCAGTACTTC. This encodes CASSSLLLVYHEQYF.